This is a list of T cell receptor beta chains from one sample in a study of blood T cell repertoires in COVID-19. TCRdb's copy holds only in-frame clones and misses some; the assay was immunoSEQ multiplex PCR. The sample records 65,000 to 90,000 clones, around 80% being singletons. Sequencing was performed on peripheral blood. These receptors all come from a woman of 80 years or more with active or convalescent COVID-19. Each CDR3 is given with its conserved first and last residue. Fields, in order: D gene, clone size, V gene, J gene, CDR3 DNA, CDR3 protein. D genes are given only for firm matches. Size tells how often a clone was seen (once, few, many) or the class of an expanded clone, and some rows leave it out.

D: TRBD2
size: -
V: TRBV7-2
J: TRBJ2-1
DNA: TGTGCCAGCAGCTTGACTAGCGGGAAGGTCGATGAGCAGTTCTTC
CDR3: CASSLTSGKVDEQFF

D: -
size: -
V: TRBV5-1
J: TRBJ1-5
DNA: TGCGCCAGCAGGGAGGGGGAGGGTAGCAATCAGCCCCAGCATTTT
CDR3: CASREGEGSNQPQHF

D: -
size: -
V: TRBV28
J: TRBJ2-1
DNA: TGTGCCAGCACCCTGGGCGGGAACTACAATGAGCAGTTCTTC
CDR3: CASTLGGNYNEQFF

D: -
size: -
V: TRBV5-4
J: TRBJ2-5
DNA: TGTGCCAGCAGCTCCACGCTTGGGACCGGGGGAGAGACCCAGTACTTC
CDR3: CASSSTLGTGGETQYF

D: -
size: -
V: TRBV6-5
J: TRBJ2-5
DNA: TGTGCCAGCAATCGACTAGTAGGTGAGACCCAGTACTTC
CDR3: CASNRLVGETQYF

D: TRBD1
size: -
V: TRBV19
J: TRBJ1-4
DNA: TGTGCCAGTGTTCGACAGGGCCCTAATGAAAAACTGTTTTTT
CDR3: CASVRQGPNEKLFF

D: TRBD1
size: -
V: TRBV6-5
J: TRBJ1-1
DNA: TGTGCCAGCAGTTACGCGGACAGGGCAGCCATTGAAGCTTTCTTT
CDR3: CASSYADRAAIEAFF

D: -
size: -
V: TRBV7-3
J: TRBJ2-3
DNA: TGTGCCAGCAGCTTAACGCTACTAGGAGATACGCAGTATTTT
CDR3: CASSLTLLGDTQYF

D: TRBD1
size: -
V: TRBV4-2
J: TRBJ1-4
DNA: TGTGCCAGCAGCCAAGTTCTGAGACAGGGGAATGAAAAACTGTTTTTT
CDR3: CASSQVLRQGNEKLFF

D: -
size: once
V: TRBV10-3
J: TRBJ2-1
DNA: TGTGCCATCAGTGAACCCAGGAGAAGTAGCGATGAGCAGTTCTTC
CDR3: CAISEPRRSSDEQFF

D: TRBD2
size: -
V: TRBV7-2
J: TRBJ2-5
DNA: TGTGCCAGCAGCTTTTATTCTAGCGGGGTTAGAGAGACCCAGTACTTC
CDR3: CASSFYSSGVRETQYF

D: TRBD2
size: once
V: TRBV4-2
J: TRBJ2-6
DNA: TGTGCCAGCAGCCAAGTACTAGCGGGGGGGCTTTCTGGGGCCAACGTCCTGACTTTC
CDR3: CASSQVLAGGLSGANVLTF

D: TRBD2
size: few
V: TRBV10-2
J: TRBJ2-1
DNA: TGCGCCAGCAGTGAGATAGGCGGGAGGGCCAGAGATGAGCAGTTCTTC
CDR3: CASSEIGGRARDEQFF

D: TRBD2
size: -
V: TRBV2
J: TRBJ2-1
DNA: TGTGCCAGACTAGCGGGTGAGCAGTTCTTC
CDR3: CARLAGEQFF

D: TRBD1
size: -
V: TRBV2
J: TRBJ2-3
DNA: TGTGCCAGCGGGCTGACAGGGGGCTTCTCAGATACGCAGTATTTT
CDR3: CASGLTGGFSDTQYF

D: TRBD2
size: -
V: TRBV9
J: TRBJ2-5
DNA: TGTGCCAGCAGCGCGACTAGCGGGGGACGGGAGACCCAATACTTC
CDR3: CASSATSGGRETQYF

D: TRBD1
size: -
V: TRBV6-2/TRBV6-3
J: TRBJ1-2
DNA: TGTGCCAGCAGTTCTCTCACCTACAGGGGCCGCTATGGCTACACCTTC
CDR3: CASSSLTYRGRYGYTF

D: -
size: -
V: TRBV19
J: TRBJ2-3
DNA: TGTGCCAGTTCCTCGGGGGGCGCAGGAAGCGATACGCAGTATTTT
CDR3: CASSSGGAGSDTQYF

D: -
size: -
V: TRBV6-2/TRBV6-3
J: TRBJ2-7
DNA: TGTGCCAGCAGTTACTCGATGTACTTGCAGTACTTC
CDR3: CASSYSMYLQYF

D: TRBD1
size: -
V: TRBV2
J: TRBJ1-4
DNA: TGTGCCAGCAATCCCTACGTAGGGACAGCGTATGAAAAACTGTTTTTT
CDR3: CASNPYVGTAYEKLFF

D: -
size: -
V: TRBV5-1
J: TRBJ2-2
DNA: TGCGCCAGCAGCCTAGACGGGACATCAAACACCGGGGAGCTGTTTTTT
CDR3: CASSLDGTSNTGELFF

D: -
size: -
V: TRBV2
J: TRBJ2-2
DNA: TGTGCCAGCAGAGAGACAGTAAACACCGGGGAGCTGTTTTTT
CDR3: CASRETVNTGELFF

D: -
size: -
V: TRBV15
J: TRBJ2-3
DNA: TGTGCCACCAGCAGATCTAGACAGGCAAATACGCAGTATTTT
CDR3: CATSRSRQANTQYF

D: -
size: -
V: TRBV18
J: TRBJ1-6
DNA: TGTGCCAGCTCACCGAGAAGTAATTCACCCCTCCACTTT
CDR3: CASSPRSNSPLHF

D: -
size: -
V: TRBV5-1
J: TRBJ2-5
DNA: TGCGCCAGCAGCATTAGCCACCAAGAGACCCAGTACTTC
CDR3: CASSISHQETQYF

D: TRBD2
size: few
V: TRBV2
J: TRBJ2-2
DNA: TGTGCCAGCAGGAGGGGCCAACTAGCGGCGAACACCGGGGAGCTGTTTTTT
CDR3: CASRRGQLAANTGELFF

D: TRBD2
size: -
V: TRBV14
J: TRBJ2-7
DNA: TGTGCCAGCAGTCGAACTAGCGGGTACAGCTACGAGCAGTACTTC
CDR3: CASSRTSGYSYEQYF

D: -
size: -
V: TRBV7-9
J: TRBJ2-5
DNA: TGTGCCAGCAGCTTAGTAATTCTCCGGGGAGAGGAGACCCAGTACTTC
CDR3: CASSLVILRGEETQYF

D: TRBD1
size: -
V: TRBV11-3
J: TRBJ2-7
DNA: TGTGCCAGCAGCAACCGACAGGGGACAGCCTACGAGCAGTACTTC
CDR3: CASSNRQGTAYEQYF

D: -
size: -
V: TRBV15
J: TRBJ2-7
DNA: TGTGCCACCAGCAGAGTACAGGGGGGGTACGAGCAGTACTTC
CDR3: CATSRVQGGYEQYF

D: -
size: -
V: TRBV19
J: TRBJ1-2
DNA: TGTGCCAGTAGGCAGGGAGGATATGGCTACACCTTC
CDR3: CASRQGGYGYTF

D: -
size: -
V: TRBV29-1
J: TRBJ1-2
DNA: TGCAGCCCGACAGAAGGCTACACCTTC
CDR3: CSPTEGYTF

D: -
size: -
V: TRBV14
J: TRBJ1-6
DNA: TGTGCCAGCAGCCCCTCGGGCTCCTATAATTCACCCCTCCACTTT
CDR3: CASSPSGSYNSPLHF

D: TRBD1
size: once
V: TRBV11-3
J: TRBJ1-1
DNA: TGTGCCAGCAGCTCCCGGGACAGGGGGAAGAGGACTGAAGCTTTCTTT
CDR3: CASSSRDRGKRTEAFF

D: -
size: few
V: TRBV6-1
J: TRBJ1-2
DNA: TGTGCCAGCAGTGAAGCGTACCCCGCGGCTTTCTATGGCTACACCTTC
CDR3: CASSEAYPAAFYGYTF

D: TRBD1
size: -
V: TRBV5-6
J: TRBJ2-7
DNA: TGTGCCAGCAGCTTTGGACAGGGCATCAACGAGCAGTACTTC
CDR3: CASSFGQGINEQYF

D: TRBD1
size: -
V: TRBV7-8
J: TRBJ1-3
DNA: TGTGCCAGCAGCTTAATTCCAGGGGGCGGAAACACCATATATTTT
CDR3: CASSLIPGGGNTIYF

D: TRBD1
size: few
V: TRBV4-2
J: TRBJ1-4
DNA: TGTGCCAGCAGCCTTACGGGACAGGGAAATGAAAAACTGTTTTTT
CDR3: CASSLTGQGNEKLFF

D: TRBD1
size: -
V: TRBV28
J: TRBJ2-7
DNA: TGTGCCAGCAGTTTAGGTCAGGTAGGGACAGCTGCCTACGAGCAGTACTTC
CDR3: CASSLGQVGTAAYEQYF

D: TRBD1
size: -
V: TRBV4-3
J: TRBJ2-1
DNA: TGCGCCAGCAGCCAAGATGACAGGGTCGGGAATGAGCAGTTCTTC
CDR3: CASSQDDRVGNEQFF

D: TRBD1
size: -
V: TRBV7-9
J: TRBJ2-5
DNA: TGTGCCAGCAGCTTCCGGGACAGGATAGAGACCCAGTACTTC
CDR3: CASSFRDRIETQYF

D: -
size: -
V: TRBV5-4
J: TRBJ2-7
DNA: TGTGCCAGCAGCCCCCAAAGGGGTAGCTACGAGCAGTACTTC
CDR3: CASSPQRGSYEQYF

D: -
size: -
V: TRBV28
J: TRBJ1-1
DNA: TGTGCCAGCAGTTTAGGTGGCAGGTTGAACACTGAAGCTTTCTTT
CDR3: CASSLGGRLNTEAFF

D: TRBD1
size: -
V: TRBV28
J: TRBJ1-4
DNA: TGTGCCAGCAGTAGTCCCGGGACAGGGGTTCGAGGGGAAAAACTGTTTTTT
CDR3: CASSSPGTGVRGEKLFF

D: TRBD2
size: -
V: TRBV4-1
J: TRBJ2-7
DNA: TGCGCCAGCAGCCCCGGGACTAGCGAGACCTACGAGCAGTACTTC
CDR3: CASSPGTSETYEQYF

D: -
size: -
V: TRBV7-9
J: TRBJ2-2
DNA: TGTGCCAGCAGCTACCTGGGGAGCGCCCTCACCGGGGAGCTGTTTTTT
CDR3: CASSYLGSALTGELFF

D: -
size: -
V: TRBV6-6
J: TRBJ2-3
DNA: TGTGCCAGCACCATCACGGGTGAAGATACGCAGTATTTT
CDR3: CASTITGEDTQYF

D: TRBD1
size: -
V: TRBV28
J: TRBJ1-1
DNA: TGTGCCAGCTGTACAGGGGTCACTCGCATGAACACTGAAGCTTTCTTT
CDR3: CASCTGVTRMNTEAFF

D: TRBD2
size: -
V: TRBV19
J: TRBJ2-1
DNA: TGTGCCAGTAGTATTGCTAGCGGGGCCTACAATGAGCAGTTCTTC
CDR3: CASSIASGAYNEQFF

D: TRBD1
size: once
V: TRBV5-1
J: TRBJ1-3
DNA: TGCGCCAGCAGCGAACAGGGGCTTGGAAACACCATATATTTT
CDR3: CASSEQGLGNTIYF

D: -
size: once
V: TRBV3-1/TRBV3-2
J: TRBJ2-5
DNA: TGTGCCAGCAGCCAGAAGAGTGGCACAGCCCGACAAGAGACCCAGTACTTC
CDR3: CASSQKSGTARQETQYF

D: -
size: few
V: TRBV7-8
J: TRBJ1-1
DNA: TGTGCCAGCAGCTTTCAAATGAACACTGAAGCTTTCTTT
CDR3: CASSFQMNTEAFF

D: -
size: -
V: TRBV4-1
J: TRBJ1-1
DNA: TGCGCCAGCAGCCAGCCGCGACGGGGGAACACTGAAGCTTTCTTT
CDR3: CASSQPRRGNTEAFF